This TCR beta chain came from a study of blood T cell repertoires in COVID-19. Profiling relied on immunoSEQ multiplex PCR, and the TCRdb table lists in-frame clones only, not all of them. The sample records roughly 280,000 clones, 91% being singletons. The length of the CDR3 is 16 residues. CDR1 is LGHDT, CDR2 YNNKEL, per germline (reference sequence). The trim removed 3 bases at V and 4 bases at J, leaving 11 bases unmatched. V is TRBV3-1 (or the pseudogene TRBV3-2) and J is TRBJ2-5; 7 bases are shared with TRBD2. Source material: PBMCs or T cells enriched from blood (not recorded which). This receptor was identified in a man aged 35 to 55 who had been exposed to COVID-19. CDR3 nucleotide sequence: TGTGCCAGCAGCCAGACTAGCCCATATACAATAGAGACCCAGTACTTC. Translation gives CASSQTSPYTIETQYF.